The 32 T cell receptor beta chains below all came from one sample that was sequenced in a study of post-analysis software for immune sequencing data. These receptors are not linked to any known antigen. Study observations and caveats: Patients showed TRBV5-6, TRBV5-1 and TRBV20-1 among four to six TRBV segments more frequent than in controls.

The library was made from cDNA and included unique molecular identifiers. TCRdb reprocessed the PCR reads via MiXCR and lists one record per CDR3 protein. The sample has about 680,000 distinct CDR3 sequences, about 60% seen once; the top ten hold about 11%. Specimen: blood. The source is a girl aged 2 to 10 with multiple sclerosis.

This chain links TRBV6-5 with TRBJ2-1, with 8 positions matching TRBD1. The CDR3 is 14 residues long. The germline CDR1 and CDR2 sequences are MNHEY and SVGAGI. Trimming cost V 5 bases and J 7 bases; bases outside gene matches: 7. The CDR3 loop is CASSPGTGPNEQFF. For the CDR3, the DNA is TGTGCCAGCAGTCCCGGGACAGGTCCGAATGAGCAGTTCTTC.

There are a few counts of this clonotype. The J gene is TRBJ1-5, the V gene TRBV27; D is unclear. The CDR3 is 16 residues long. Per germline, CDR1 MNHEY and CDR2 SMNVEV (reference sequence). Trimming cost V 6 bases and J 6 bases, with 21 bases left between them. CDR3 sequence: CASSSSRTGKSQPQHF. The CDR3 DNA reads TGTGCCAGCAGCTCATCAAGGACCGGTAAGAGTCAGCCCCAGCATTTT.

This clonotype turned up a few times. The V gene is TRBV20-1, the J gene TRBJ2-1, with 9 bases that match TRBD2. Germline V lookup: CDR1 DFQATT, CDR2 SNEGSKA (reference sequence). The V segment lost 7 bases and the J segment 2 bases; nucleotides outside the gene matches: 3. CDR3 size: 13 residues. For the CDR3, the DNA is TGCAGTGGACTAGCGGATACCTACAATGAGCAGTTCTTC. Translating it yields CSGLADTYNEQFF.

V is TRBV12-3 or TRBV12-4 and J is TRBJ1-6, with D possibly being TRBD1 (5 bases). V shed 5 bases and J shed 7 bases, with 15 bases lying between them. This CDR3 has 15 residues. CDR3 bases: TGTGCCAGCAGTGTCCAGGGTCTCCGGAATTCACCCCTCCACTTT. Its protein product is CASSVQGLRNSPLHF.

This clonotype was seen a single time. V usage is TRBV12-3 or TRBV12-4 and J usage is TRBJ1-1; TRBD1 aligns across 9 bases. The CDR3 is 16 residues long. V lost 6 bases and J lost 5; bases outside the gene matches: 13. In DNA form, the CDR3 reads TGTGCCAGCAGCTATAGCTTGGGACAGGGCAGAACTGAAGCTTTCTTT. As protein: CASSYSLGQGRTEAFF.

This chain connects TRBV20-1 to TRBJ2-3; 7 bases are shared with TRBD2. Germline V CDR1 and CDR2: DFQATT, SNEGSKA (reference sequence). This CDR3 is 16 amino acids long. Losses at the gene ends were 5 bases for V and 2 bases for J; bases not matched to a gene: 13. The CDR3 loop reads CSAVPSGLVFTDTQYF. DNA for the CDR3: TGCAGTGCTGTACCTTCTGGACTAGTCTTCACAGATACGCAGTATTTT.

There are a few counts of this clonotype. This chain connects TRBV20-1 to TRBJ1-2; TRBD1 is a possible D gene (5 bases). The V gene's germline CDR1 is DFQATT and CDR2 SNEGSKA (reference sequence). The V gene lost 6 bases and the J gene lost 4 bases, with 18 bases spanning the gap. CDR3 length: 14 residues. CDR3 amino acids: CSASRDGTTYGYTF. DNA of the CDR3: TGCAGTGCAAGCCGGGACGGCACGACCTATGGCTACACCTTC.

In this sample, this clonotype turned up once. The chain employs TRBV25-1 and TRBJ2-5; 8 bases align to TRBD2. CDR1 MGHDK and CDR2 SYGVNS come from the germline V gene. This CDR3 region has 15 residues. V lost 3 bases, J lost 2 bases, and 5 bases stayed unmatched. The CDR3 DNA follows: TGTGCCAGCAGTGATAGCGGGGCGAGTCAAGAGACCCAGTACTTC. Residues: CASSDSGASQETQYF. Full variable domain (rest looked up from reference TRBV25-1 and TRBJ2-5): EADIYQTPRYLVIGTGKKITLECSQTMGHDKMYWYQQDPGMELHLIHYSYGVNSTEKGDLSSESTVSRIRTEHFPLTLESARPSHTSQYLCASSDSGASQETQYFGPGTRLLVL.

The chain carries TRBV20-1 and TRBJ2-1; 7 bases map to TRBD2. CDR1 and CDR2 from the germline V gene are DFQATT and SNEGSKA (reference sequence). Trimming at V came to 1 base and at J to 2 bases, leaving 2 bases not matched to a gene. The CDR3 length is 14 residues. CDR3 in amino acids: CSARVLAAYNEQFF. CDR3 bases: TGCAGTGCTAGAGTGCTAGCGGCCTACAATGAGCAGTTCTTC.

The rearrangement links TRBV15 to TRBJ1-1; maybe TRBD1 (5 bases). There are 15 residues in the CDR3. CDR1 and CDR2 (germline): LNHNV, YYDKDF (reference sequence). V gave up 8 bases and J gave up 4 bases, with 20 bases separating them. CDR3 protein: CATGHALGGGTEAFF. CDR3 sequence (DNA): TGTGCCACCGGGCACGCCTTGGGCGGGGGCACTGAAGCTTTCTTT.

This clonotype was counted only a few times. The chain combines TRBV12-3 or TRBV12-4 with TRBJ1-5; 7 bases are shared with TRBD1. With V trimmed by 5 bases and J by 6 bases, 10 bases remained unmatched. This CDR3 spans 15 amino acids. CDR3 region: CASSPSTGLLQPQHF. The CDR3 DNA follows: TGTGCCAGCAGTCCCTCGACAGGGCTGCTTCAGCCCCAGCATTTT.

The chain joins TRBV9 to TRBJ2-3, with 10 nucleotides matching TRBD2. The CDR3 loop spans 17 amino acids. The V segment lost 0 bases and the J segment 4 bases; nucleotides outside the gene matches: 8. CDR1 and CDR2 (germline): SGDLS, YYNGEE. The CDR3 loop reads CASSVDGAGGPPDTQYF. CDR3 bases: TGTGCCAGCAGCGTAGATGGAGCGGGAGGGCCCCCAGATACGCAGTATTTT.

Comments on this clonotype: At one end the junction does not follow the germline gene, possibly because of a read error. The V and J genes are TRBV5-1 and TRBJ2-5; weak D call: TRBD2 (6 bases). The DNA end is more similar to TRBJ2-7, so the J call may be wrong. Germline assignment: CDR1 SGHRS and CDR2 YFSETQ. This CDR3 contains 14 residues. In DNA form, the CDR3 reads TGTGCCAGCAGTTTACTCGGGGGAACCTACGAGCAGTACTTC. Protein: CASSLLGGTYEQYF.

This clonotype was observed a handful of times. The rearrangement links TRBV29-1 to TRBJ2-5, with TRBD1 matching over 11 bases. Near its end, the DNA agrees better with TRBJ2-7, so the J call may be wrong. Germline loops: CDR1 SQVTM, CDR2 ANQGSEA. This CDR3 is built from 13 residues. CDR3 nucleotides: TGCAGCGTTCGGACAGGGGGCAGCTACGAGCAGTACTTC. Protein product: CSVRTGGSYEQYF.

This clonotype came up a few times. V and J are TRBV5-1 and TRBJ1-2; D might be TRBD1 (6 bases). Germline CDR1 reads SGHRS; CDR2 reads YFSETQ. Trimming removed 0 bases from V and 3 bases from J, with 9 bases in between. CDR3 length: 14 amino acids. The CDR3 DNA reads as TGCGCCAGCAGCTTGGAGGGGGACTACTATGGCTACACCTTC. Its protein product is CASSLEGDYYGYTF. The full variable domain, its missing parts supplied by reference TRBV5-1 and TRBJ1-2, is KAGVTQTPRYLIKTRGQQVTLSCSPISGHRSVSWYQQTPGQGLQFLFEYFSETQRNKGNFPGRFSGRQFSNSRSEMNVSTLELGDSALYLCASSLEGDYYGYTFGSGTRLTVV.

The CDR3 DNA follows: TGTGCCAGCAATACACAGGGGGCCTACAATGAGCAGTTCTTC. Its protein is CASNTQGAYNEQFF. The chain recombines TRBV6-1 with TRBJ2-1; 8 bases match TRBD1. After removal of 7 bases from V and 2 bases from J, the junction contained 4 bases not matched to a gene. Germline V gives CDR1 MNHNS, CDR2 SASEGT. The CDR3 totals 14 residues.

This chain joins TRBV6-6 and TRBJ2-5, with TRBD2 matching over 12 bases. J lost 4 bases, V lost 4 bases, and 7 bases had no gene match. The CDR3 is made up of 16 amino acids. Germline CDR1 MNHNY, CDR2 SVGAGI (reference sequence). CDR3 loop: CASSSLRTSGVETQYF. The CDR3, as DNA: TGTGCCAGCAGTTCCCTCCGGACTAGCGGGGTAGAGACCCAGTACTTC.

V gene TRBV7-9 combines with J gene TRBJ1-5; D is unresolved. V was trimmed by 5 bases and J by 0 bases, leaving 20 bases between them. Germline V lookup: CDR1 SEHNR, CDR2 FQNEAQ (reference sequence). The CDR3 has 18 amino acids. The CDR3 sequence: CASSPIRAPDYSNQPQHF. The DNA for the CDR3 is TGTGCCAGCAGCCCGATCCGGGCCCCCGATTATAGCAATCAGCCCCAGCATTTT.

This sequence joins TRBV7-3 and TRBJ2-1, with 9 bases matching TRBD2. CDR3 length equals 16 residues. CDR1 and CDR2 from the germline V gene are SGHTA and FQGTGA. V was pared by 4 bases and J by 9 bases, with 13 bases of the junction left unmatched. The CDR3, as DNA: TGTGCCAGCAGCTCAAGAAATAGCGGGAGCATCGGTGAGCAGTTCTTC. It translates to CASSSRNSGSIGEQFF.

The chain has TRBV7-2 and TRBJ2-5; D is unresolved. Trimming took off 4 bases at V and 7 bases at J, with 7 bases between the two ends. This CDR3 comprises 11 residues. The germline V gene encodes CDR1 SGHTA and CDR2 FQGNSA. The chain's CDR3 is CASSSYGTQYF. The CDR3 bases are TGTGCCAGCAGCTCCTACGGGACCCAGTACTTC.

The CDR3 here is CASSADTYNEQFF. For the CDR3, the DNA is TGTGCCAGCAGCGCGGACACGTACAATGAGCAGTTCTTC. The genes are TRBV7-8 and TRBJ2-1, with D perhaps matching TRBD1 (5 bases). V was cut by 5 bases and J by 4 bases, with 9 bases left in between. Per germline, CDR1 SGHVS and CDR2 FQNEAQ. The CDR3 covers 13 residues.

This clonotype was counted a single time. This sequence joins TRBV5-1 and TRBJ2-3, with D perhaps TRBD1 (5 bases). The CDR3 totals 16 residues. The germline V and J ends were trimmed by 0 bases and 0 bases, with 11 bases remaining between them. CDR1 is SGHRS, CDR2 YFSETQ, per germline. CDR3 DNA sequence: TGCGCCAGCAGCTTGGGACAGATAATTAGCACAGATACGCAGTATTTT. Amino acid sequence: CASSLGQIISTDTQYF.

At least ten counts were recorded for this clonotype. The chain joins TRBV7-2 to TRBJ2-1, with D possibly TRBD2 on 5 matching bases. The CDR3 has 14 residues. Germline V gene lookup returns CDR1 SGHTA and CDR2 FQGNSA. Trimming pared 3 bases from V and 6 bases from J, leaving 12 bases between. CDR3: CASSFDGRVNEQFF. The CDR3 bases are TGTGCCAGCAGCTTCGATGGGCGGGTCAATGAGCAGTTCTTC.

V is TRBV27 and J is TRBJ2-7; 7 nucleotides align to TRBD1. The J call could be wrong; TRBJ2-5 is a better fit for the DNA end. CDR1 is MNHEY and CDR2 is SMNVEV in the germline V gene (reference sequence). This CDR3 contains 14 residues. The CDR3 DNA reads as TGTGCCAGCAGCCACCGGGACAGTCGGGAGACCCAGTACTTC. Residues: CASSHRDSRETQYF.

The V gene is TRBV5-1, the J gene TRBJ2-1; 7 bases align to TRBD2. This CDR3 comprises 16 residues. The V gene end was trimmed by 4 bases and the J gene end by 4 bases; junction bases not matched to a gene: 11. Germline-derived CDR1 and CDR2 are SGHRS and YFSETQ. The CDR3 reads CASSLAPGLTYNEQFF. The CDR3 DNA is TGCGCCAGCAGCCTGGCACCGGGACTAACATACAATGAGCAGTTCTTC.

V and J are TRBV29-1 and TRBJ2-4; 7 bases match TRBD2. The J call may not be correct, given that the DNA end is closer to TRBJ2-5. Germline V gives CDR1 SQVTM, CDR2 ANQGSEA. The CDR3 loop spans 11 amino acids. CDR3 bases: TGCAGCAGCAGGGAGGGGGAGACCCAGTACTTC. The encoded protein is CSSREGETQYF.

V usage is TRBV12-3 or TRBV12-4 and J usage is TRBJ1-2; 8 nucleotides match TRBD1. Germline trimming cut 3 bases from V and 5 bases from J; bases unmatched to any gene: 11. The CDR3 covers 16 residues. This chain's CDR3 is CASSFVRGQAPYGYTF. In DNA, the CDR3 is TGTGCCAGCAGTTTCGTCAGGGGGCAGGCCCCGTATGGCTACACCTTC.

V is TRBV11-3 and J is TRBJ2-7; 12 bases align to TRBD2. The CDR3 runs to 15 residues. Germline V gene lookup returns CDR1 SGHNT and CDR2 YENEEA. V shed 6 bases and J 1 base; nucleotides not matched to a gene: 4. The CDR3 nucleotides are TGTGCCAGCAGTCGGACTAGCGGGGCTTCCTACGAGCAGTACTTC. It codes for CASSRTSGASYEQYF.

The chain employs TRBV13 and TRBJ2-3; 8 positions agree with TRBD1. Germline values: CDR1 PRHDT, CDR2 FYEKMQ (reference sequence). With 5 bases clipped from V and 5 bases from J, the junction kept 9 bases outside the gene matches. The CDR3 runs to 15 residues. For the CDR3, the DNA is TGTGCCAGCAGCACAACCGGGACAGGTTTAGATACGCAGTATTTT. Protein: CASSTTGTGLDTQYF.

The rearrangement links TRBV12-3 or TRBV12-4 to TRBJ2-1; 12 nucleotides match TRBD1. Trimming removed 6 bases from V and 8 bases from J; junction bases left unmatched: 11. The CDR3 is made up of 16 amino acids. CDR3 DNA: TGTGCCAGCAGCCTAGGGCGGGACAGGGGGCTCGATGAGCAGTTCTTC. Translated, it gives CASSLGRDRGLDEQFF.

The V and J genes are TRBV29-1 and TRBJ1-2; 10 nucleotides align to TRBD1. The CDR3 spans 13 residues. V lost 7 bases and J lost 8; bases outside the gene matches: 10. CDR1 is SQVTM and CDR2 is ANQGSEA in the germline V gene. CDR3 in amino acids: CSAPRDRGRGYTF. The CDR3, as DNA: TGCAGCGCTCCCCGGGACAGGGGAAGGGGCTACACCTTC.

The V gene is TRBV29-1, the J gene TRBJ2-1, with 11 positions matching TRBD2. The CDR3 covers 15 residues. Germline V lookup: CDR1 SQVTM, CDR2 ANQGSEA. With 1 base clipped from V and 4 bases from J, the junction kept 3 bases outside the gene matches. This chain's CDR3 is CSVEGLAGIYNEQFF. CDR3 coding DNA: TGCAGCGTTGAAGGACTAGCGGGGATATACAATGAGCAGTTCTTC.